This T cell receptor beta chain is drawn from a study of T cells after yellow fever vaccination. Study-wide context: Fractions of low cell number were prepared using SMART-Seq v4 Ultra Low Input. Findings of the study overall: Although the secondary response was weaker, it peaked faster, at day 5 versus 15. Most clones from primary vaccination were detected again post-booster (just under 97% CD4, 88% CD8).

This clonotype was seen at least ten times. CDR1 SGHRS and CDR2 YFSETQ come from the germline V gene. V was pared by 0 bases and J by 6 bases, with 7 bases between. This CDR3 is built from 13 residues. One entry per CDR3 protein results from TCRdb running MiXCR on the 5' RACE reads. The sample gives 40,000 or so distinct CDR3 sequences, roughly 6.4% of which show up once; approximately 15% is in the top ten. The receptor's source is a man younger than 45 who received the YFV17D yellow fever vaccine. The starting material was CD8+ T cells not binding an NS4B(214-222) dextramer, sorted from PBMCs, obtained 45 days after the yellow fever booster vaccination. This chain joins TRBV5-1 and TRBJ2-1, with D unclear. In DNA, the CDR3 is TGCGCCAGCAGCTTGGCCCCTGCCAATGAGCAGTTCTTC. Its translation is CASSLAPANEQFF.